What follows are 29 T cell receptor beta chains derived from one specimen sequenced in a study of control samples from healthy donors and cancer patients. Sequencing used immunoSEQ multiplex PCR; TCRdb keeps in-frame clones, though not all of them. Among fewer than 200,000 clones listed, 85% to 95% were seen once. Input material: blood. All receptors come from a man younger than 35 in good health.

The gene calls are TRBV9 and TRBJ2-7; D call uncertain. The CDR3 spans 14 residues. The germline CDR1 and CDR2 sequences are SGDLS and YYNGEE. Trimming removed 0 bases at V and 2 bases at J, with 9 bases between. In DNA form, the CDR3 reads TGTGCCAGCAGCGTAGGGAGTAAAGCCTACGAGCAGTACTTC. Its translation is CASSVGSKAYEQYF.

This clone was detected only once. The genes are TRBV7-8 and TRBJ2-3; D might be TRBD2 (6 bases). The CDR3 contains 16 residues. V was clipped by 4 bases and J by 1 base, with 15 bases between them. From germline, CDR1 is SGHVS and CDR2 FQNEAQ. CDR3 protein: CASSSAGWVRTDTQYF. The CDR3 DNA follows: TGTGCCAGCAGCTCCGCGGGGTGGGTCCGCACAGATACGCAGTATTTT.

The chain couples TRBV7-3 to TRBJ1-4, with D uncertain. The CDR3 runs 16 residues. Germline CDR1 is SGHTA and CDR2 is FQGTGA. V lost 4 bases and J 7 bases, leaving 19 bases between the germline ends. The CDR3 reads CASSCRAENAGEKLFF. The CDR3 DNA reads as TGTGCCAGCAGCTGCCGGGCCGAAAATGCGGGTGAAAAACTGTTTTTT.

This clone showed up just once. The CDR3 loop reads CASSVKGTSFRDTQYF. The CDR3 coding sequence is TGTGCCAGCAGCGTAAAAGGGACTAGCTTTCGTGATACGCAGTATTTT. The chain recombines TRBV7-8 with TRBJ2-3; 9 positions match TRBD2. The trim removed 5 bases at V and 6 bases at J, leaving 12 bases unmatched. CDR1 is SGHVS, CDR2 FQNEAQ, per germline. The CDR3 is made up of 16 amino acids.

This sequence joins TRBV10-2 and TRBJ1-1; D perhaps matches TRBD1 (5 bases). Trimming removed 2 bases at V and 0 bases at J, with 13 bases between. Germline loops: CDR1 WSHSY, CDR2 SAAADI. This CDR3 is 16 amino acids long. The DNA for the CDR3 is TGCGCCAGCAGTGAGATACTTTGGGGGGTGAACACTGAAGCTTTCTTT. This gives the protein CASSEILWGVNTEAFF.

For the CDR3, the DNA is TGCGCCAGCAGCTTGGCCCGACCCCCAGGGTACGTAGGGAGTGGCGCGGGCCAAGAGACCCAGTACTTC. Amino acids: CASSLARPPGYVGSGAGQETQYF. This chain connects TRBV5-1 to TRBJ2-5, with D tentatively TRBD1 or TRBD2 (5 bases each). This CDR3 has 23 residues. V lost 0 bases and J lost 1, with 34 bases in between. Germline V gives CDR1 SGHRS, CDR2 YFSETQ.

The CDR3 region has the DNA TGTGCCAGCAGTAGGATCTCTGGAAACACCATATATTTT. As protein: CASSRISGNTIYF. The chain combines TRBV14 with TRBJ1-3; D remains ambiguous. Germline CDR1 is SGHDN and CDR2 is FVKESK. The CDR3 contains 13 residues. V dropped 6 bases and J dropped 0 bases, with 6 bases sitting between them.

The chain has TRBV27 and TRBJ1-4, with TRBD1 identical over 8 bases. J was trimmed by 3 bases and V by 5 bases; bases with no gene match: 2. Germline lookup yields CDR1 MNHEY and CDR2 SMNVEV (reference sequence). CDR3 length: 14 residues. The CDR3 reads CASSLQGANEKLFF. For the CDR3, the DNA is TGTGCCAGCAGTCTACAGGGGGCTAATGAAAAACTGTTTTTT.

Written as DNA, the CDR3 is TGTGCCAGCGAAATCCGGGACAGGGGCTGGTATGGCTACACCTTC. It is translated as CASEIRDRGWYGYTF. V is TRBV27 and J is TRBJ1-2; 10 bases are shared with TRBD1. CDR1 and CDR2 from the germline V gene are MNHEY and SMNVEV (reference sequence). Trimming cost V 8 bases and J 5 bases; bases outside gene matches: 11. This CDR3 region has 15 residues.

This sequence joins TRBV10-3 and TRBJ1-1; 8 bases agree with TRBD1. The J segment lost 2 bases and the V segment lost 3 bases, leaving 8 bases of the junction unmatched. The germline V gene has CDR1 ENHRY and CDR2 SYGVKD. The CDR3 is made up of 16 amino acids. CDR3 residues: CAISDDRGRGNTEAFF. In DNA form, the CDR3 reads TGTGCCATCAGTGACGACAGGGGAAGAGGAAACACTGAAGCTTTCTTT.

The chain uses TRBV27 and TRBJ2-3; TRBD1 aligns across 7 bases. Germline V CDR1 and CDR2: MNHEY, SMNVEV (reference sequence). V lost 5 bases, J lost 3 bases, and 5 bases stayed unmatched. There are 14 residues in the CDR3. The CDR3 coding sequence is TGTGCCAGCAGTACGGCGGACAGGACAGATACGCAGTATTTT. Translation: CASSTADRTDTQYF.

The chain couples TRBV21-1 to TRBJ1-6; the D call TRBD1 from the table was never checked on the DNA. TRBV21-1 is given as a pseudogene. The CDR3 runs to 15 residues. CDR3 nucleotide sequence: TGTGCCAGCAGCTCCTCTGACAGGGGAGATTCACCCCTCCACTTT. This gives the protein CASSSSDRGDSPLHF.

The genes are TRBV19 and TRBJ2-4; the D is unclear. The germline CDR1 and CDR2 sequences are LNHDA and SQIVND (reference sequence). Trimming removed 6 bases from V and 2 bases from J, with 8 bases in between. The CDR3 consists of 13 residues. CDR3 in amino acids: CASRLVSKNIQYF. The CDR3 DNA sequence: TGTGCCAGTAGATTAGTTTCCAAAAACATTCAGTACTTC.

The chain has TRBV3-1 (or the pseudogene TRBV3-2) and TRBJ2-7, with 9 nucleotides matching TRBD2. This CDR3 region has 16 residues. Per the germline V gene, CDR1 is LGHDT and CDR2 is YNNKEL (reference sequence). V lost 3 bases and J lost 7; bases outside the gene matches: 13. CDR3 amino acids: CASSQNSGGLSGEQYF. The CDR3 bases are TGTGCCAGCAGCCAGAATAGCGGGGGACTATCCGGGGAGCAGTACTTC.

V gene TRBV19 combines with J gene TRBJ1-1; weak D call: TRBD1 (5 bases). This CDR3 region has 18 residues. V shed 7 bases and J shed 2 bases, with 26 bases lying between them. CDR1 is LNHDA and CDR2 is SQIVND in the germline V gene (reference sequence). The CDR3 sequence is CASTQPMGRAVRNTEAFF. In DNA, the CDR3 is TGTGCCAGTACCCAACCGATGGGCAGGGCAGTAAGAAACACTGAAGCTTTCTTT.

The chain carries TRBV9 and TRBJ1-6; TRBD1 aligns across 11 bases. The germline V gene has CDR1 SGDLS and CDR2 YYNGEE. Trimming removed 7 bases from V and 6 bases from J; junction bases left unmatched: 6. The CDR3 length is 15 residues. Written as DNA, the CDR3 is TGTGCCAGCGGTGCCGGGACAGGGGGTAATTCACCCCTCCACTTT. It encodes CASGAGTGGNSPLHF.

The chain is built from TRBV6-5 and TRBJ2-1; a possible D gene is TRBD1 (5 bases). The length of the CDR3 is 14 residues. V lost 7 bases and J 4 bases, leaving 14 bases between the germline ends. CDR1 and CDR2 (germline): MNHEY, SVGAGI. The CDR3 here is CASTQGVGYNEQFF. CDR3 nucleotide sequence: TGTGCCAGCACCCAGGGTGTGGGATACAATGAGCAGTTCTTC.

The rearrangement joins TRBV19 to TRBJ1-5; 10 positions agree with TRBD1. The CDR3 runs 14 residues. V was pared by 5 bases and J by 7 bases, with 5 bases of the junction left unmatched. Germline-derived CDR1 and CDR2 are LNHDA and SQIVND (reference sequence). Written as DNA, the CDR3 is TGTGCCAGTAGTGTGGACAGGGGGGAACAGCCCCAGCATTTT. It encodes CASSVDRGEQPQHF.

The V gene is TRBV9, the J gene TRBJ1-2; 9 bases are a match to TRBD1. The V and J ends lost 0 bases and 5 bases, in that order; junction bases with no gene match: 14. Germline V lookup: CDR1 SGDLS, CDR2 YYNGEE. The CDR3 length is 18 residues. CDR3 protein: CASSVAISAGQGGYGYTF. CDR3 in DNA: TGTGCCAGCAGCGTAGCTATTAGTGCGGGACAGGGAGGATATGGCTACACCTTC.

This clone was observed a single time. The CDR3 nucleotides read TGTGCCAGCAGTCTTCCGGCGGGCTATGGCTACACCTTC. It encodes CASSLPAGYGYTF. This chain uses TRBV12-3 or TRBV12-4 with TRBJ1-2; no reliable D call. With 5 bases removed from V and 4 bases from J, the gap between germline ends came to 11 bases. The CDR3 loop spans 13 amino acids.

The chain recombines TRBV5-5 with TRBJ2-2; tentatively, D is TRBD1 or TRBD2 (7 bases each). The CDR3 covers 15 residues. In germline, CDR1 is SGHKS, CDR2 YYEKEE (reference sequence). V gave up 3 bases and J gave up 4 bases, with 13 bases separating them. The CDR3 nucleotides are TGTGCCAGCAGCTGGGGGGGACAGAGCACCGGGGAGCTGTTTTTT. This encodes CASSWGGQSTGELFF.

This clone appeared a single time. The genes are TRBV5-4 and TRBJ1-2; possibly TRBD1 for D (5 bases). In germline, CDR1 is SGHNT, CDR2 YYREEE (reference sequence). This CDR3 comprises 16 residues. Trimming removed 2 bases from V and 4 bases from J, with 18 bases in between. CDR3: CASSLRGEEAIYGYTF. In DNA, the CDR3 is TGTGCCAGCAGCTTACGGGGGGAAGAGGCTATCTATGGCTACACCTTC.

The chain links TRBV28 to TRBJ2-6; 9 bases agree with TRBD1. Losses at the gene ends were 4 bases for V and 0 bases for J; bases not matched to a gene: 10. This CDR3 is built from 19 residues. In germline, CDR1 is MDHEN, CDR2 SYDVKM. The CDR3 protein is CASSSHRQGVSSGANVLTF. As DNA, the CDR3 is TGTGCCAGCAGTTCCCACCGACAGGGGGTGAGCTCTGGGGCCAACGTCCTGACTTTC. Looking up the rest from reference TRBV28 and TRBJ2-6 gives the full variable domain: DVKVTQSSRYLVKRTGEKVFLECVQDMDHENMFWYRQDPGLGLRLIYFSYDVKMKEKGDIPEGYSVSREKKERFSLILESASTNQTSMYLCASSSHRQGVSSGANVLTFGAGSRLTVL.

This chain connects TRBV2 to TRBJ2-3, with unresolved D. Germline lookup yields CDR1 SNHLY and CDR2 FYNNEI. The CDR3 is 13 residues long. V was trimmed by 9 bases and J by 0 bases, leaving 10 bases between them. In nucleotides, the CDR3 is TGTGCCAGAGCAAAACGAAGCACAGATACGCAGTATTTT. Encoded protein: CARAKRSTDTQYF. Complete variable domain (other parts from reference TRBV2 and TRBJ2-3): EPEVTQTPSHQVTQMGQEVILRCVPISNHLYFYWYRQILGQKVEFLVSFYNNEISEKSEIFDDQFSVERPDGSNFTLKIRSTKLEDSAMYFCARAKRSTDTQYFGPGTRLTVL.

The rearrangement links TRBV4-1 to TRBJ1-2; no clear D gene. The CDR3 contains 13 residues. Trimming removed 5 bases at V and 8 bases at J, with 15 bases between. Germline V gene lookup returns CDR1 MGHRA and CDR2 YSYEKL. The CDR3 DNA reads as TGCGCCAGCAGCTTCCCGGGCGAAAGCGGCTACACCTTC. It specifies CASSFPGESGYTF.

For the CDR3, the DNA is TGCGCCAGTAGGCCTCAACCAGGGTCGGATACGCAGTATTTT. The encoded protein is CASRPQPGSDTQYF. The chain is built from TRBV5-1 and TRBJ2-3; TRBD1 is a possible D gene (5 bases). V dropped 8 bases and J dropped 6 bases, with 19 bases sitting between them. The CDR3 loop spans 14 amino acids. Germline V gene sequence: CDR1 SGHRS, CDR2 YFSETQ.

In nucleotides, the CDR3 is TGTGCCACCGGGGCCTATGAAGCTTTCTTT. This translates into CATGAYEAFF. The J gene is TRBJ1-1, the V gene TRBV19; D might be TRBD1 (5 bases). From germline, CDR1 is LNHDA and CDR2 SQIVND (reference sequence). The CDR3 runs 10 residues. V gave up 10 bases and J gave up 7 bases, with 10 bases separating them.

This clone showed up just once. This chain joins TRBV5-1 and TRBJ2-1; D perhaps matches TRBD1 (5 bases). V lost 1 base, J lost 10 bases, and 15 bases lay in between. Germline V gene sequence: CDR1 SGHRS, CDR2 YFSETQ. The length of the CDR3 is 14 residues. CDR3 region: CASSLTPHTGEQFF. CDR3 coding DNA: TGCGCCAGCAGCTTGACACCCCATACAGGAGAGCAGTTCTTC. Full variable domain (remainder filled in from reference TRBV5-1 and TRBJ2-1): KAGVTQTPRYLIKTRGQQVTLSCSPISGHRSVSWYQQTPGQGLQFLFEYFSETQRNKGNFPGRFSGRQFSNSRSEMNVSTLELGDSALYLCASSLTPHTGEQFFGPGTRLTVL.

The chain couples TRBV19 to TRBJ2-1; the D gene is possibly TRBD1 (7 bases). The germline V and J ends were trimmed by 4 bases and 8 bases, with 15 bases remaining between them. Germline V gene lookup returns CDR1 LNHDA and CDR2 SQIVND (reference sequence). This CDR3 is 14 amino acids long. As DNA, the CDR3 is TGTGCCAGTAGTAGGCAGGGGGAGGTACATGAGCAGTTCTTC. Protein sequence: CASSRQGEVHEQFF.